What follows are 5 T cell receptor beta chains derived from one specimen sequenced in a study of identical twins. TCRdb independently ran MiXCR on the 5' RACE reads; one entry per CDR3 protein. The repertoire consists of about 520,000 distinct CDR3 sequences, with 20% to 25% occurring once and the leading ten covering around 0.9%. Another study also made use of these data, one on T cells expressing NK-cell markers.

The sample taken for sequencing was CD4+ T cells sorted from blood. Receptors originate from a woman in her late teens or twenties in good health.

The genes are TRBV11-2 and TRBJ2-3; D tentatively fits TRBD1 or TRBD2 (5 bases each). Germline V gene sequence: CDR1 SGHAT, CDR2 FQNNGV. Trimming cost V 4 bases and J 2 bases, with 10 bases left between them. CDR3 length: 14 amino acids. The CDR3 DNA sequence: TGTGCCAGCAGCTCGGGGCCGGACACAGATACGCAGTATTTT. Amino acid sequence: CASSSGPDTDTQYF.

This clonotype was found a few times. V is TRBV5-6 and J is TRBJ1-1, with D possibly being TRBD1 (6 bases). The V end lost 1 base, the J end lost 4 bases, and 14 bases lay between the germline ends. Looked up from germline, CDR1 is SGHDT and CDR2 is YYEEEE. This CDR3 has 15 residues. The CDR3 sequence is CASSLRGASGTEAFF. The CDR3 DNA reads as TGTGCCAGCAGCTTGCGGGGGGCTTCCGGCACTGAAGCTTTCTTT.

This clonotype came up a few times. The chain has TRBV7-9 and TRBJ2-7, with D tentatively TRBD1 or TRBD2 (5 bases each). The CDR3 is made up of 13 amino acids. CDR1 is SEHNR, CDR2 FQNEAQ, per germline (reference sequence). Trimming cost V 3 bases and J 2 bases, with 8 bases left between them. CDR3 region: CASSFGTPYEQYF. Here the CDR3 DNA reads TGTGCCAGCAGCTTCGGGACCCCCTACGAGCAGTACTTC.

This clonotype is a singleton in its sample. The J gene is TRBJ1-2, the V gene TRBV3-1; possible D gene TRBD1, 5 bases. The CDR3 covers 16 residues. The V end was cut by 3 bases, the J end by 8 bases, with 22 bases between. CDR1 LGHDT and CDR2 YNNKEL come from the germline V gene (reference sequence). The DNA for the CDR3 is TGTGCCAGCAGCCACCCCCCCGGCAGGGCCGACCGGGGCTACACCTTC. This codes for CASSHPPGRADRGYTF.

This sequence joins TRBV6-1 and TRBJ2-7, with 8 bases identical to TRBD1. This CDR3 region has 17 residues. The V and J ends lost 6 bases and 0 bases, in that order; junction bases with no gene match: 13. The germline V gene has CDR1 MNHNS and CDR2 SASEGT. The CDR3 nucleotides read TGTGCCAGCAGCTGGGACCCAGGGGGCACGATCTCCTACGAGCAGTACTTC. It is translated as CASSWDPGGTISYEQYF.